This TCR beta chain derives from a study of T cell repertoires in cytomegalovirus infection. Study-level information: Indications of both CMV infection and matching HLA type were provided by public TCR beta signatures. Study-level points and caveats: Ex vivo responses were dominated by HLA-C-restricted CMV-specific TCR beta clonotypes.

One entry per CDR3 protein results from TCRdb running MiXCR on the reads. The top ten clones hold 3.5% to 5% of a sample with more than 75,000 distinct CDR3 sequences, around 3.5% of them seen once. V was clipped by 10 bases and J by 0 bases; unmatched bases: 14. Germline-derived CDR1 and CDR2 are MDHEN and SYDVKM. The CDR3 runs to 16 residues. This clonotype came up many times. Its antigen is as yet unknown. Sequencing used PBMCs. The TCR sequence derives from a human donor in good health (CMV status not recorded). Some clones in this sample may be carry-over from other donors' samples. The chain is built from TRBV28 and TRBJ2-7; TRBD1 matches 8 bases. CDR3 residues: CATLGQGALLSYEQYF. DNA of the CDR3: TGTGCCACCCTCGGACAGGGAGCCCTCCTCTCCTACGAGCAGTACTTC.